This T cell receptor (beta chain) was retrieved from a study of cytomegalovirus exposure and HLA in healthy donors. Study-level findings and limits: In a later analysis, a missense DCLRE1C variant was linked to TCR beta V- and J-gene trimming.

The CDR3 loop spans 14 amino acids. Germline V CDR1 and CDR2: MNHEY, SMNVEV (reference sequence). The V and J ends lost 5 bases and 9 bases, in that order; junction bases with no gene match: 10. PCR employed 60 Vbeta and 13 Jbeta primers. Under the authors' procedure: Later, some 79 million unique TCR beta chains were counted in an analysis, and roughly 10 million of them were shared. Clones were read by immunoSEQ multiplex PCR, and TCRdb kept only the in-frame ones, dropping some. Clone size and V and J calls were adopted from that table, with D and trimming inferred from the DNA. The sample features some 110,000 clones, with approximately 0.99% in its top ten. With respect to this clone: Its specificity is not known.

The TCR comes from a man aged 18 to 29 in good health and CMV-seronegative. This chain links TRBV27 with TRBJ1-3; 7 bases are shared with TRBD1. The sequenced sample consisted of PBMCs. The CDR3 DNA follows: TGTGCCAGCAGTCCGACAGGGATGAGGGTCACCATATATTTT. Protein product: CASSPTGMRVTIYF.